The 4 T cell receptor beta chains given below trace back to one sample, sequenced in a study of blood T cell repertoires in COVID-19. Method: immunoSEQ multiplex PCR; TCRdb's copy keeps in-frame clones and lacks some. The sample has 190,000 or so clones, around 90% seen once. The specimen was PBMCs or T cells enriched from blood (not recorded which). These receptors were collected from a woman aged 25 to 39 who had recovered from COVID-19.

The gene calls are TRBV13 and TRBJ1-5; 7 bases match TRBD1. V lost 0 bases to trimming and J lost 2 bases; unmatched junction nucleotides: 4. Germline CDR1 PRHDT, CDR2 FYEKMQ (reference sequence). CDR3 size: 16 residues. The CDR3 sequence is CASSLGPGQGNQPQHF. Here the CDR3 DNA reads TGTGCCAGCAGCTTAGGCCCCGGACAGGGCAATCAGCCCCAGCATTTT.

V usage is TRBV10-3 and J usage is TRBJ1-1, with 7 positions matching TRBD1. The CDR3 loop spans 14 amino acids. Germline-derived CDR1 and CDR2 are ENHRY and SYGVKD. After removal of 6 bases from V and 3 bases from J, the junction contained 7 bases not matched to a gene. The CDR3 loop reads CAIRPGQQYTEAFF. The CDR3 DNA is TGTGCCATCAGACCGGGACAGCAATACACTGAAGCTTTCTTT.

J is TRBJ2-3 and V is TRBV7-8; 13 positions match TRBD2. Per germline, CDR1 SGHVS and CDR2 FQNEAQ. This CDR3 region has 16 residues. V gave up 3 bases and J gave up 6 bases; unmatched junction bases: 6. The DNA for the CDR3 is TGTGCCAGCAGCTTGTCAGGACTAGCGGGGGCCGATACGCAGTATTTT. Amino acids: CASSLSGLAGADTQYF.

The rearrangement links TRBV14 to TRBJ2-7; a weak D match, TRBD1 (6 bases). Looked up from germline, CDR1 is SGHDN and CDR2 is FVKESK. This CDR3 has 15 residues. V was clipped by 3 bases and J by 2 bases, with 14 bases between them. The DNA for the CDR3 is TGTGCCAGCAGCCAGGGGGCGACAGGACCCTACGAGCAGTACTTC. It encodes CASSQGATGPYEQYF.